This is a list of T cell receptor beta chains from one sample in a study of chemoradiotherapy in HPV16-positive cancers. Sequenced by immunoSEQ multiplex PCR; TCRdb stores in-frame clones only, minus some. The profile shows 1,500 to 2,000 clones, approximately 80% of them singletons. Specimen: tumor tissue, collected from a patient who underwent chemoradiotherapy. These receptors all stem from a human donor with HPV-associated anogenital cancer. CDR3s include the opening cysteine and the closing phenylalanine or tryptophan. A D gene is named only where the DNA matches it firmly. Where a row states a size, it is once, few, many or the class of an expanded clone; other rows omit it.

>TRBV7-9|TRBJ2-7|NA|NA
TGTGCCAGCAGCTTAAATGGCAAGGTTAGCGACGAGCAGTACTTC
CASSLNGKVSDEQYF
>TRBV19|TRBJ2-7|NA|NA
TGTGCCAGTAGTATAGGCGGTCTCTCCTACGAGCAGTACTTC
CASSIGGLSYEQYF
>TRBV7-9|TRBJ1-4|NA|few
TGTGCCAGCAGCGCACAGACCATCCAGAATGAAAAACTGTTTTTT
CASSAQTIQNEKLFF
>TRBV19|TRBJ1-1|NA|NA
TGTGCCAGTAGTAGGATCCCTGGGAACACTGAAGCTTTCTTT
CASSRIPGNTEAFF
>TRBV27|TRBJ1-2|TRBD1|few
TGTGCCAGCAGTTCAGCTTCGACAGGGGCAAGCGGCTACACCTTC
CASSSASTGASGYTF
>TRBV7-9|TRBJ1-6|NA|NA
TGTGCCAGCAACTTAGCGGGCCGAGGAGAGAATTCACCCCTCCACTTT
CASNLAGRGENSPLHF
>TRBV7-8|TRBJ2-3|TRBD2|NA
TGTGCCAGCAGCTTAACTAGCGGGAGGCGGGATACGCAGTATTTT
CASSLTSGRRDTQYF
>TRBV11-3|TRBJ2-1|NA|NA
TGTGCCAGCAGCTTTTGGGGTGAGAGCTCCTACAATGAGCAGTTCTTC
CASSFWGESSYNEQFF
>TRBV7-3|TRBJ2-5|TRBD1|NA
TGTGCCAGCAGCGAGACAGGGGGCGATGAGACCCAGTACTTC
CASSETGGDETQYF
>TRBV10-3|TRBJ2-7|NA|NA
TGTGCCATCAGTGAAAGGAGCGGTACGGGTGGTGAGCAGTACTTC
CAISERSGTGGEQYF
>TRBV19|TRBJ1-5|TRBD1|NA
TGTGCCAGTAGGAAGGACAGGGGAAGACAGCCCCAGCATTTT
CASRKDRGRQPQHF
>TRBV7-9|TRBJ2-1|NA|once
TGTGCCAGCAGCTTAAGTCTTCGGGATAGCGATGAGCAGTTCTTC
CASSLSLRDSDEQFF
>TRBV7-2|TRBJ1-5|TRBD1|NA
TGTGCCAGCAGCCCAGGGACAGGGGGTTCCCCGTATCAGCCCCAGCATTTT
CASSPGTGGSPYQPQHF
>TRBV6-1|TRBJ1-2|NA|NA
TGTGCCAGCAGTGCGAGGGTGGGCTATGGCTACACCTTC
CASSARVGYGYTF
>TRBV10-3|TRBJ2-7|TRBD2|NA
TGTGCCATCAGGGGTAGCGGGTATGCTTACGAGCAGTACTTC
CAIRGSGYAYEQYF
>TRBV29-1|TRBJ1-2|NA|NA
TGCAGCGTTGATGGGTACAGTGGGGGCTCGAACTATGGCTACACCTTC
CSVDGYSGGSNYGYTF